This T cell receptor (beta chain) was observed in a study of blood T cell repertoires in COVID-19. The germline CDR1 and CDR2 sequences are KGHDR and SFDVKD. The CDR3 has 10 residues. V was pared by 9 bases and J by 4 bases, with 5 bases between. The protocol was immunoSEQ multiplex PCR, while the TCRdb copy is restricted to in-frame clones and leaves out a portion. The sample carries about 240,000 clones, roughly 89% recorded once. Living in about two dozen US areas, the participants were between roughly 18 and 89 years of age. The sequence was collected from a woman in her thirties who had recovered from COVID-19. The chain has TRBV24-1 and TRBJ1-2; no clear D. The specimen sequenced was PBMCs or T cells enriched from blood (not recorded which). Here the CDR3 reads CATPFYGYTF. The DNA for the CDR3 is TGTGCCACCCCCTTCTATGGCTACACCTTC.